This entry lists 30 T cell receptor beta chains sequenced from one sample in a study of blood T cell repertoires in COVID-19. Here immunoSEQ multiplex PCR was the method, and the copy in TCRdb shows in-frame clones only, minus some. The sample records some 59,000 clones, more than 80% being singletons. Specimen: peripheral blood. The source is a woman aged 55-69 years with acute or convalescent COVID-19.

V and J are TRBV27 and TRBJ1-1; D unresolved. CDR1 and CDR2 (germline): MNHEY, SMNVEV (reference sequence). The V end lost 4 bases, the J end lost 5 bases, and 8 bases lay between the germline ends. The length of the CDR3 is 12 residues. The CDR3 DNA is TGTGCCAGCAGTTCGGTACTAACTGAAGCTTTCTTT. Translating it yields CASSSVLTEAFF.

CDR3 loop: CASSPGASGSTRTYEQYF. In nucleotides, the CDR3 is TGTGCCAGCAGCCCAGGGGCTAGCGGGAGTACGAGGACCTACGAGCAGTACTTC. The rearrangement links TRBV3-1 (or the pseudogene TRBV3-2) to TRBJ2-7, with 10 bases lining up with TRBD2. Germline-derived CDR1 and CDR2 are LGHDT and YNNKEL (reference sequence). After removal of 4 bases from V and 2 bases from J, the junction contained 14 bases not matched to a gene. This CDR3 contains 18 residues.

J is TRBJ2-1 and V is TRBV7-3; D ambiguous. CDR1 and CDR2 (germline): SGHTA, FQGTGA. Trimming took 0 bases from V and 3 from J, leaving 12 bases between them. The CDR3 is 16 amino acids. Here the CDR3 reads CASSLTAERYYNEQFF. In nucleotides, the CDR3 is TGTGCCAGCAGCTTAACGGCGGAAAGATACTACAATGAGCAGTTCTTC.

The chain uses TRBV9 and TRBJ1-6, with D tentatively TRBD1 (5 bases). With 3 bases removed from V and 11 bases from J, the gap between germline ends came to 9 bases. Germline V gene lookup returns CDR1 SGDLS and CDR2 YYNGEE. The CDR3 sequence is 12 residues long. Here the CDR3 reads CASSDAGPPLHF. The CDR3 nucleotides read TGTGCCAGCAGCGATGCAGGGCCACCCCTCCACTTT.

The CDR3 region is CASSSTSGETGELFF. The CDR3, as DNA: TGTGCCAGCAGCTCGACTAGCGGGGAAACCGGGGAGCTGTTTTTT. This chain connects TRBV6-5 to TRBJ2-2, with 11 bases identical to TRBD2. The CDR3 is 15 amino acids. The germline V gene encodes CDR1 MNHEY and CDR2 SVGAGI. Germline trimming cut 6 bases from V and 5 bases from J; bases unmatched to any gene: 5.

This clone occurred a few times. V usage is TRBV6-4 and J usage is TRBJ1-2, with a tentative D call TRBD1 (5 bases). Trimming removed 0 bases from V and 7 bases from J, with 12 bases in between. Germline V lookup: CDR1 MRHNA, CDR2 SNTAGT. This CDR3 has 14 residues. The CDR3 loop is CASSDSGGEVGYTF. The CDR3 DNA reads TGTGCCAGCAGTGACTCTGGAGGGGAGGTTGGCTACACCTTC.

This chain connects TRBV19 to TRBJ1-3; 7 bases agree with TRBD1. There are 16 residues in the CDR3. V gave up 4 bases and J gave up 0 bases; unmatched junction bases: 6. Germline-derived CDR1 and CDR2 are LNHDA and SQIVND (reference sequence). The chain's CDR3 is CASSTRQGTSGNTIYF. The CDR3 region has the DNA TGTGCCAGTAGTACCCGACAGGGAACCTCTGGAAACACCATATATTTT.

This clone was seen once. The CDR3 spells CATSDGSGGAVDTQYF. Here the CDR3 DNA reads TGTGCCACCAGTGATGGCAGCGGGGGGGCGGTAGATACGCAGTATTTT. This sequence joins TRBV24-1 and TRBJ2-3; TRBD2 agrees at 10 bases. The ends lost 3 bases at V and 5 bases at J; junction bases unmatched: 7. This CDR3 region has 16 residues. Germline CDR1 is KGHDR and CDR2 is SFDVKD.

The chain recombines TRBV2 with TRBJ1-5, with TRBD1 matching over 9 bases. Germline V gene lookup returns CDR1 SNHLY and CDR2 FYNNEI. J was trimmed by 8 bases and V by 5 bases; bases with no gene match: 10. There are 15 residues in the CDR3. CDR3 sequence (DNA): TGTGCCAGCAGTAACACCTACAGGGGGCAGGAGCCCCAGCATTTT. Translated: CASSNTYRGQEPQHF.

The chain combines TRBV6-5 with TRBJ2-1, with 8 positions matching TRBD2. The CDR3 loop spans 16 amino acids. Unmatched junction bases numbered 5, after V lost 4 bases and J lost 0 bases. Per the germline V gene, CDR1 is MNHEY and CDR2 is SVGAGI. The CDR3 DNA follows: TGTGCCAGCAGTTCCTTAGCGGGACTCTCCTACAATGAGCAGTTCTTC. As protein: CASSSLAGLSYNEQFF.

This rearrangement joins TRBV28 to TRBJ2-7; 7 bases are a match to TRBD1. CDR3 size: 15 residues. Trimming took 4 bases from V and 2 from J; bases not matched to a gene: 8. Germline V lookup: CDR1 MDHEN, CDR2 SYDVKM. In nucleotides, the CDR3 is TGTGCCAGCAGTTCTCCCCCGGGACAGACCTACGAGCAGTACTTC. Translated: CASSSPPGQTYEQYF.

This clone turned up a few times. The chain joins TRBV7-2 to TRBJ2-1; D may be TRBD1 (6 bases). The CDR3 totals 16 residues. Trimming took off 0 bases at V and 3 bases at J, with 12 bases between the two ends. Germline V lookup: CDR1 SGHTA, CDR2 FQGNSA. The CDR3 nucleotides read TGTGCCAGCAGCTTAGCAGGGGGTATACTCTACAATGAGCAGTTCTTC. This translates into CASSLAGGILYNEQFF.

V is TRBV2 and J is TRBJ1-2; D is ambiguous. The CDR3 contains 12 residues. V was clipped by 2 bases and J by 4 bases, with 5 bases between them. Germline assignment: CDR1 SNHLY and CDR2 FYNNEI. The CDR3 spells CASSEPVYGYTF. The CDR3 region has the DNA TGTGCCAGCAGTGAACCTGTCTATGGCTACACCTTC.

This clone appeared once. This rearrangement joins TRBV14 to TRBJ2-7; 8 bases line up with TRBD2. The ends lost 1 base at V and 8 bases at J; junction bases unmatched: 10. The CDR3 extends over 15 amino acids. The germline gives CDR1 SGHDN, CDR2 FVKESK. In DNA form, the CDR3 reads TGTGCCAGCAGCCAAGCTCTTGGTCAGCGGGAGAAGCAGTACTTC. Protein: CASSQALGQREKQYF.

The chain couples TRBV2 to TRBJ2-2, with D uncertain. Trimming left V 6 bases short and J 8 bases short, with 7 bases between. The CDR3 totals 11 residues. From germline, CDR1 is SNHLY and CDR2 FYNNEI. This CDR3 reads CASSPLGELFF. CDR3 in DNA: TGTGCCAGCAGCCCCCTGGGGGAGCTGTTTTTT.

This chain joins TRBV11-3 and TRBJ2-7, with TRBD1 matching 9 bases. CDR1 is SGHNT and CDR2 is YENEEA in the germline V gene. The CDR3 sequence is 13 residues long. The J segment lost 7 bases and the V segment lost 1 base, leaving 2 bases of the junction unmatched. In DNA form, the CDR3 reads TGTGCCAGCAGCTTAGGAGACAGGGGGGAGCAGTACTTC. It is translated as CASSLGDRGEQYF.

This clone was picked up a small number of times. The rearrangement uses TRBV3-1 (or the pseudogene TRBV3-2) and TRBJ1-3; a weak D match, TRBD1 (6 bases). Germline V gene data show CDR1 as LGHDT and CDR2 as YNNKEL (reference sequence). The CDR3 extends over 14 amino acids. With 4 bases removed from V and 5 bases from J, the gap between germline ends came to 12 bases. The CDR3 loop is CASSPDGGRNTIYF. The CDR3, as DNA: TGTGCCAGCAGCCCTGATGGGGGCCGAAACACCATATATTTT.

The table lists this clone with a few counts. J is TRBJ1-4 and V is TRBV5-4; D uncertain. Trimming took 0 bases from V and 0 from J, leaving 6 bases between them. The CDR3 consists of 15 residues. CDR1 is SGHNT and CDR2 is YYREEE in the germline V gene (reference sequence). The CDR3 nucleotides read TGTGCCAGCAGCTTGGATCTCCCAACTAATGAAAAACTGTTTTTT. It specifies CASSLDLPTNEKLFF.

The chain links TRBV12-5 to TRBJ2-1; D is possibly TRBD1 (5 bases). Germline CDR1 LGHNT, CDR2 FRNRAP. Trimming took 1 base from V and 4 from J, leaving 11 bases between them. CDR3 length: 15 residues. The CDR3 here is CASGLGGMNYNEQFF. Written as DNA, the CDR3 is TGTGCTAGTGGTTTGGGGGGCATGAATTACAATGAGCAGTTCTTC.

This clone was recorded a few times. The chain couples TRBV28 to TRBJ1-2; D not certain. This CDR3 has 14 residues. Trimming took 5 bases from V and 5 from J, leaving 15 bases between them. Germline V gene lookup returns CDR1 MDHEN and CDR2 SYDVKM. The CDR3 DNA reads TGTGCCAGCAGTCTGAATCGCGGGGAGTATGGCTACACCTTC. It translates to CASSLNRGEYGYTF.

The chain combines TRBV12-3 or TRBV12-4 with TRBJ2-1; no clear D gene. CDR3 length equals 13 residues. Trimming stripped 3 bases from V and 5 bases from J, with 8 bases between. The DNA of the CDR3 is TGTGCCAGCAGTTTGCTACAGAACAATGAGCAGTTCTTC. It yields the protein CASSLLQNNEQFF.

This clone was recorded once. J is TRBJ1-2 and V is TRBV6-5, with TRBD1 matching over 9 bases. The CDR3 runs 14 residues. In germline, CDR1 is MNHEY, CDR2 SVGAGI. V trimming: 3 bases; J trimming: 7 bases; junction bases outside the gene matches: 6. CDR3 DNA sequence: TGTGCCAGCAGTTATTCGGGACAGGGAGGTGGCTACACCTTC. It encodes CASSYSGQGGGYTF.

This clone occurred once. The J gene is TRBJ2-7, the V gene TRBV5-1, with D perhaps TRBD1 (6 bases). This CDR3 spans 13 amino acids. Trimming took 0 bases from V and 6 from J, leaving 10 bases between them. Germline values: CDR1 SGHRS, CDR2 YFSETQ. In nucleotides, the CDR3 is TGCGCCAGCAGCTTGGGTGGGGGCCTCGAGCAGTACTTC. Protein: CASSLGGGLEQYF.

J is TRBJ2-1 and V is TRBV2; D uncertain. The germline V and J ends were trimmed by 3 bases and 6 bases, with 12 bases remaining between them. Germline lookup yields CDR1 SNHLY and CDR2 FYNNEI. The CDR3 contains 14 residues. The CDR3 nucleotides read TGTGCCAGCAGTGACTCTCCGGTGAGCAATGAGCAGTTCTTC. Translated, it gives CASSDSPVSNEQFF.

This chain connects TRBV3-1 (or the pseudogene TRBV3-2) to TRBJ1-1; D call uncertain. V was clipped by 3 bases and J by 7 bases, with 9 bases between them. The CDR3 runs 12 residues. Germline CDR1 reads LGHDT; CDR2 reads YNNKEL (reference sequence). Here the CDR3 DNA reads TGTGCCAGCAGCCAGGTGGAGGGTGAAGCTTTCTTT. Translation gives CASSQVEGEAFF.

The gene calls are TRBV7-9 and TRBJ1-4; 7 bases match TRBD1. The CDR3 contains 14 residues. V gave up 4 bases and J gave up 4 bases; unmatched junction bases: 3. Germline assignment: CDR1 SEHNR and CDR2 FQNEAQ (reference sequence). The CDR3 protein is CASSSYRGNEKLFF. CDR3 bases: TGTGCCAGCAGCTCGTACAGGGGTAATGAAAAACTGTTTTTT.

The J gene is TRBJ1-1, the V gene TRBV25-1; 7 bases map to TRBD1. The length of the CDR3 is 14 residues. Germline CDR1 MGHDK, CDR2 SYGVNS. The junction had 7 bases not matched to a gene; V was cut back by 5 bases and J by 4 bases. The CDR3 sequence is CASSSLTGPTEAFF. Written as DNA, the CDR3 is TGTGCCAGCAGTTCCCTGACAGGGCCCACTGAAGCTTTCTTT.

The genes are TRBV5-1 and TRBJ2-1; TRBD2 agrees at 11 bases. The V and J ends lost 5 bases and 16 bases, in that order; junction bases with no gene match: 14. This CDR3 contains 14 residues. Germline values: CDR1 SGHRS, CDR2 YFSETQ. The CDR3 loop reads CASRLDSTSGIGFF. DNA for the CDR3: TGCGCCAGCAGATTAGACTCGACTAGCGGGATAGGATTCTTC. The whole variable domain, remainder taken from reference TRBV5-1 and TRBJ2-1, is KAGVTQTPRYLIKTRGQQVTLSCSPISGHRSVSWYQQTPGQGLQFLFEYFSETQRNKGNFPGRFSGRQFSNSRSEMNVSTLELGDSALYLCASRLDSTSGIGFFGPGTRLTVL.

CDR3: CASGLFPSGGNEQFF. CDR3 sequence (DNA): TGTGCTAGTGGTTTGTTTCCAAGTGGCGGGAATGAGCAGTTCTTC. This rearrangement joins TRBV12-5 to TRBJ2-1, with TRBD2 as a possible D gene (5 bases). Germline V gene data show CDR1 as LGHNT and CDR2 as FRNRAP. The CDR3 has 15 amino acids. Deletions cut 2 bases from V and 7 bases from J, with 15 bases between.

This chain links TRBV3-1 (or the pseudogene TRBV3-2) with TRBJ2-1, with D possibly being TRBD1 (5 bases). Germline loops: CDR1 LGHDT, CDR2 YNNKEL (reference sequence). Trimming shortened V by 1 base and J by 4 bases, and 14 bases separated the two germline ends. The CDR3 consists of 16 residues. In DNA form, the CDR3 reads TGTGCCAGCAGCCAAGGTTCCAGACAGCTATACAATGAGCAGTTCTTC. Translated: CASSQGSRQLYNEQFF.